This note documents a single T cell receptor (beta chain) sequence. Its antigen target is currently unknown. No much larger clone is present one base from it, and per-base qualities are unavailable. This specimen comes from a study of T cells after yellow fever vaccination (dated by TCRdb to about 2019). In the study overall: Libraries from fractions with low cell numbers were prepared with the SMART-Seq v4 Ultra Low Input RNA kit. To follow T-cell clones before and after primary and booster YFV17D yellow fever vaccination, bulk TCR alpha and beta repertoires were sequenced over time. Two healthy male donors made up the cohort, one aged 18 to 29 years and the other aged 30 to 40 years. Blood was collected at multiple timepoints before and after primary and secondary immunization, and bulk PBMC replicates and cell subsets were isolated. The paper as a whole reports these results and caveats: Because only two donors were included in the study, the extent to which the findings can be generalized is limited. Compared with the primary T-cell response, the secondary T-cell response was faster but weaker, reaching its peak on day 5 rather than on day 15. After the booster, most of the clones that had expanded following primary vaccination were detected again (roughly 97% of CD4 and 85% to 90% of CD8), which suggests that memory was broadly maintained. A small fraction of clonotypes appeared in both the CD4 and CD8 compartments, likely as a result of convergent recombination. FACS-sorted repertoires could contain abundant contaminating clonotypes from the bulk population, so computational filtering was required.

Sequencing took place on an Illumina NovaSeq 6000. TCR cDNA was synthesized by 5'RACE template switching, through which a universal primer site and unique molecular identifiers were introduced. cDNA synthesis was primed from both the TCR alpha and TCR beta constant segments. Two PCR steps were used to amplify libraries, with sample barcodes and sequencing adapters being added in the second step. Libraries were sequenced on Illumina HiSeq 2500 (2x100 bp) or NovaSeq (2x150 bp). On the authors' methods: Demultiplexing of reads and collapsing into UMI consensus sequences were performed with MIGEC, and V(D)J alignment was carried out with MiXCR. Using edgeR on replicate PBMC samples, clonotypes were called vaccine-responding if FDR was below 0.01 and the log2 fold change was above 5 up to day 15. Bulk clonotypes were assigned CD4 or CD8 identity according to which sequenced CD4 or CD8 repertoire held them at higher abundance. TCRdb ran its own pipeline on the public reads, namely fastp trimming at Q25 and MiXCR clone calling, and kept in-frame beta chains. Rows are unified per CDR3 protein, each entry keeping the most common DNA and genes. TCRdb, not the authors, supplied the V and J calls. The sample table records under 200,000 distinct CDR3 sequences; approximately 11% of these occur just once. About 40% of the sample is held by the ten biggest clonotypes.

In the paper's terms, the treatment or condition label means: live attenuated yellow fever vaccine strain. PBMCs were isolated from peripheral blood using a standard Ficoll-Paque protocol. Dynabeads CD4 and CD8 positive selection kits were used to isolate CD4 and CD8 T-cell fractions. TriZol was used to extract RNA from bulk PBMCs, CD4 and CD8 fractions, and dextramer-positive and dextramer-negative fractions. V ends up 1 base short and J 0 bases short, with an unmatched junction base count of 3. CDR1 MNHNY and CDR2 SVGAGI are derived from the germline V gene (reference sequence). CDR3 length: 16 amino acids, cysteine to phenylalanine. Only the CDR3 region is kept as DNA, spanning 48 bases read in frame from base 1.

This clonotype was obtained from a man aged 18 to 30 who received the YFV17D yellow fever vaccine. The chain links TRBV6-6 with TRBJ2-3; the central 8 bases match TRBD1. The source was CD8+ T cells sorted from PBMCs, collected 15 days after the yellow fever booster vaccination. CDR3 loop: CASSYWDRSSTDTQYF. In nucleotides, the sequence is TGTGCCAGCAGTTACTGGGACAGGAGTAGCACAGATACGCAGTATTTT.